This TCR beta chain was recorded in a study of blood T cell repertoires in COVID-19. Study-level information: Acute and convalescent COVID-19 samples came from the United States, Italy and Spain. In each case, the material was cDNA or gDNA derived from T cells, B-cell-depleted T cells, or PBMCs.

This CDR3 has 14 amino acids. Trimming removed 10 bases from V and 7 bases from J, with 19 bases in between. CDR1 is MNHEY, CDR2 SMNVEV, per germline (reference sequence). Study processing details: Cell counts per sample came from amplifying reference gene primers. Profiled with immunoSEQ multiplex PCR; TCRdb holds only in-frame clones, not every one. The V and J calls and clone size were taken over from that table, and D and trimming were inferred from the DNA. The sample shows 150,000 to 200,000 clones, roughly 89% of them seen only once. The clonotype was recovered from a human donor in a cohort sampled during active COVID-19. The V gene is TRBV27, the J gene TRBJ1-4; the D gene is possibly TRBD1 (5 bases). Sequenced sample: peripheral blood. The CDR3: CAIQEGQSVEKLFF. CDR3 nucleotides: TGTGCCATACAAGAAGGACAATCTGTTGAAAAACTGTTTTTT.